This T cell receptor beta chain originates from a study of control samples from healthy donors and cancer patients. Assay: immunoSEQ multiplex PCR; the TCRdb copy retains only in-frame clones and omits some. The repertoire has roughly 100,000 clones, 92% of them found once; the top ten carry under 2.5%. The CDR3 length is 13 residues. The germline CDR1 and CDR2 sequences are MNHEY and SMNVEV (reference sequence). With 4 bases removed from V and 4 bases from J, the gap between germline ends came to 10 bases. V is TRBV27 and J is TRBJ1-1, with D perhaps matching TRBD1 (5 bases). The sequencing sample was made of blood. The receptor comes from a young woman in good health. The CDR3 DNA follows: TGTGCCAGCAGTTGGGCAGGGAGCACTGAAGCTTTCTTT. This gives the protein CASSWAGSTEAFF.